A selection of T cell receptor beta chains follows, all from one sample in a study of control samples from healthy donors and cancer patients. Clones were sequenced by immunoSEQ multiplex PCR, and TCRdb holds only the in-frame ones, with some missing. The sample contains some 100,000 clones, about 90% of which appear only once. The material sequenced was blood. These receptors were collected from a woman in her forties or fifties in good health. Both conserved end residues are part of each CDR3. D genes are given only for firm matches.

J | D | V | DNA | CDR3
TRBJ1-2 | . | TRBV27 | TGTGCCAGCAGCCCTCTTTCAGGCTATGGCTACACCTTC | CASSPLSGYGYTF
TRBJ2-5 | TRBD2 | TRBV2 | TGTGCCAGCAGTGGCAATACGGGGGGGGAGACCCAGTACTTC | CASSGNTGGETQYF
TRBJ1-1 | . | TRBV3-1/TRBV3-2 | TGTGCCAGCAGGACCACAGGGTCGGATGAAGCTTTCTTT | CASRTTGSDEAFF
TRBJ2-1 | TRBD2 | TRBV18 | TGTGCCAGCTCACCACAGCGGGATGTTTACAATGAGCAGTTCTTC | CASSPQRDVYNEQFF
TRBJ1-2 | TRBD1 | TRBV5-1 | TGCGCCAGCAGCTTAGGACAGGGGGCGCGGAGTGGCTACACCTTC | CASSLGQGARSGYTF
TRBJ2-5 | TRBD1 | TRBV7-2 | TGTGCCAGCAGTTCGAGCTCGGGACAGTCTTCGGAGACCCAGTACTTC | CASSSSSGQSSETQYF
TRBJ1-5 | . | TRBV6-6 | TGTGCCAGCAGTCCCGACGAACCAGGACGTCGAGGGCAGCCCCAGCATTTT | CASSPDEPGRRGQPQHF
TRBJ2-4 | TRBD2 | TRBV30 | TGTGCCTGGAGCGAGGGACTACCCGGTGTGGCCAAAAACATTCAGTACTTC | CAWSEGLPGVAKNIQYF
TRBJ2-5 | . | TRBV9 | TGTGCCAGCAGCGTAGAGGGAGGGGGCTCGAAGACCCAGTACTTC | CASSVEGGGSKTQYF
TRBJ1-1 | . | TRBV5-6 | TGTGCCAGCAGCTTGGTTTCAGGGGACCCGAACACTGAAGCTTTCTTT | CASSLVSGDPNTEAFF